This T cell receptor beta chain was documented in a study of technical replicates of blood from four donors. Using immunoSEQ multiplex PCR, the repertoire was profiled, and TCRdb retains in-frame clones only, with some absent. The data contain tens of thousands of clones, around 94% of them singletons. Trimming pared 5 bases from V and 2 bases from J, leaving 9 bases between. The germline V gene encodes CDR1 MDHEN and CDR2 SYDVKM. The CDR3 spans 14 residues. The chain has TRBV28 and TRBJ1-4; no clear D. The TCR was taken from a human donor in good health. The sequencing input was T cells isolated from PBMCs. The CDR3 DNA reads TGTGCCAGCAGTACTCCACAGACTAATGAAAAACTGTTTTTT. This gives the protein CASSTPQTNEKLFF. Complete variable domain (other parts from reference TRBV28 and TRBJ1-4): DVKVTQSSRYLVKRTGEKVFLECVQDMDHENMFWYRQDPGLGLRLIYFSYDVKMKEKGDIPEGYSVSREKKERFSLILESASTNQTSMYLCASSTPQTNEKLFFGSGTQLSVL.